These T cell receptor beta chains were read from a single sample in a study of cytomegalovirus exposure and HLA in healthy donors. Some clones are missing from TCRdb's copy, which holds only in-frame ones; the method was immunoSEQ multiplex PCR. The sample records about 200,000 clones, more than 85% being singletons. What was sequenced was PBMCs. The receptor source for this set is a woman aged 18-29 years in good health and CMV-seronegative. Each CDR3 is given with its conserved first and last residue. A D gene is named only where the DNA matches it firmly. Size tells how often a clone was seen (once, few, many) or the class of an expanded clone, and some rows leave it out.

j_call d_call clone_size v_call cdr3_nt cdr3_aa
TRBJ1-5 NA NA TRBV6-4 TGTGCCAGCAGTGACCTGGGGAGGAGGGATGGCAATCAGCCCCAGCATTTT CASSDLGRRDGNQPQHF
TRBJ2-3 TRBD2 NA TRBV7-6 TGTGCCAGCAGCCGGGGGGGTCGCACAGATACGCAGTATTTT CASSRGGRTDTQYF
TRBJ2-2 NA NA TRBV5-1 TGCGCCAGCAGCTGGAGGGAGGCTAACACCGGGGAGCTGTTTTTT CASSWREANTGELFF
TRBJ1-2 NA NA TRBV6-4 TGTGCCAGCAGTGACTCGAACGGGTATGGCTACACCTTC CASSDSNGYGYTF
TRBJ2-2 NA NA TRBV2 TGTGCCAGCAGACCGCTGACAGGGACTACCGGGGAGCTGTTTTTT CASRPLTGTTGELFF
TRBJ1-5 NA NA TRBV18 TGTGCCAGCTCACCATCGCGAACAGACCATCAGCCCCAGCATTTT CASSPSRTDHQPQHF
TRBJ1-5 NA NA TRBV29-1 TGCAGCGTTGAAAGTCTCAGATATAATCAGCCCCAGCATTTT CSVESLRYNQPQHF
TRBJ1-2 NA NA TRBV7-8 TGTGCCAGCAGCACTCCCAGGGGCGGCTACACCTTC CASSTPRGGYTF
TRBJ2-7 TRBD2 NA TRBV29-1 TGCAGCGTTGAAGGACCCGGGAGGGCCGGTGAGCAGTACTTC CSVEGPGRAGEQYF
TRBJ1-5 TRBD1 NA TRBV15 TGTGCCACCAGCAGATATCGGACAGGGGATCAGCCCCAGCATTTT CATSRYRTGDQPQHF
TRBJ2-3 TRBD2 NA TRBV5-1 TGCGCCAGCAGCTTGTCACTAGCGGTTGGCACAGATACGCAGTATTTT CASSLSLAVGTDTQYF
TRBJ2-7 TRBD1 once TRBV7-9 TGTGCCAGCAGCAGAGCACCGGGACAGGGGGAATACGAGCAGTACTTC CASSRAPGQGEYEQYF
TRBJ1-4 NA NA TRBV23-1 TGCGCCAGCAGTCAATCCGAGGCGACTCCGAATGAAAAACTGTTTTTT CASSQSEATPNEKLFF